The clone carrying this TCR beta chain has a count of ten or more. As yet, its antigen is unknown. The V and J ends lost 6 bases and 3 bases, in that order; junction bases with no gene match: 9. The CDR3 length is 15 residues. Authors' processing steps: To classify distant metastasis in papillary thyroid cancer, a model was built from CDR3 differences across clinicopathological groups. TCRdb reanalyzed the PCR reads with MiXCR. V and J calls and clone size were set by TCRdb, not the authors. The sample yields about 85,000 clones, approximately 9% seen once. This sample is drawn from a study of metastatic and nonmetastatic thyroid tumors. The wider study: Comparison of repertoires was carried out across blood and tumor or nodule tissue from malignant and benign thyroid patients.

Patients underwent thyroid surgery, and none had received any treatment before it. General study points: TCR beta diversity was reportedly significantly higher in malignant thyroid tumors than benign nodules, in blood and tumor.

The receptor was isolated from a female donor with papillary thyroid cancer or a benign thyroid nodule (not recorded which). Some clones in this sample may be carry-over from other donors' samples. Sequenced: blood. The J gene is TRBJ2-3, the V gene TRBV12-3 or TRBV12-4; 7 bases line up with TRBD2. CDR3 residues: CASSFGERGTDTQYF. Here the CDR3 DNA reads TGTGCCAGCAGCTTCGGGGAGCGGGGAACAGATACGCAGTATTTT.